This T cell receptor beta chain was sequenced during a study of blood T cell repertoires in COVID-19. As for the study in general: COVID-19 samples, acute and convalescent, were from the United States, Italy and Spain.

Trimming removed 7 bases from V and 3 bases from J; junction bases left unmatched: 12. Per germline, CDR1 MNHEY and CDR2 SMNVEV (reference sequence). The CDR3 length is 15 residues. Per the original methods: The authors estimated nucleated cell counts from reference gene primer amplification. Repertoires were generated with immunoSEQ multiplex PCR, while TCRdb's copy carries only in-frame clones and drops some. Clonal size and the V and J genes are those of that table, whereas D and trimming came from the DNA. The data show around 300,000 clones, roughly 89% seen once. The source material was PBMCs or T cells enriched from blood (not recorded which). The chain carries TRBV27 and TRBJ2-7; the match to TRBD1 covers 7 bases. This TCR derives from an older woman who had recovered from COVID-19. The chain's CDR3 is CASNTVGGEVYEQYF. The CDR3 DNA reads TGTGCCAGCAACACGGTAGGGGGCGAGGTCTACGAGCAGTACTTC.